This T cell receptor (beta chain) was obtained from a study of cytomegalovirus exposure and HLA in healthy donors. General study results and limits: Rare TCR sequences predominated, though certain public TCRs were found in many donors. It was confirmed in vitro that three of the CMV-associated chains were specific for CMV antigens.

The CDR3 loop spans 14 amino acids. Germline V gene sequence: CDR1 SGHDT, CDR2 YYEEEE. The trim removed 4 bases at V and 5 bases at J, leaving 6 bases unmatched. The protocol was immunoSEQ multiplex PCR, while the TCRdb copy is restricted to in-frame clones and leaves out a portion. The data contain about 250,000 clones, less than 90% of them singletons. In the case of this clone: Its target is not known.

This TCR came from a man aged 18 to 35 in good health and CMV-seropositive. Sequencing used PBMCs. V and J are TRBV5-6 and TRBJ1-1, with 9 positions matching TRBD1. In nucleotides, the CDR3 is TGTGCCAGCAGCCCCGGGACAGGGATAACTGAAGCTTTCTTT. Protein sequence: CASSPGTGITEAFF.